This TCR beta chain was sequenced in a study of T cell responses to AZD1222 COVID-19 vaccine. Findings of the study overall: There were repertoire samples only from the period after the peak T cell response. It was only a handful of AZD1222 recipients who were seropositive at baseline.

A note on this clone: As yet, its antigen is unknown.

V was trimmed by 4 bases and J by 3 bases, leaving 21 bases between them. The CDR3 runs 17 residues. The germline V gene has CDR1 MDHEN and CDR2 SYDVKM. Assay: immunoSEQ multiplex PCR; the TCRdb copy retains only in-frame clones and omits some. The data show 160,000 or so clones, about 92% seen once. The V and J genes are TRBV28 and TRBJ1-2; D gene unclear. The TCR sequence derives from an adult in good health. The sequencing used peripheral blood, collected on day 0 of MenACWY control vaccination. The CDR3: CASSSAGSWERDYGYTF. CDR3 in DNA: TGTGCCAGCAGTTCGGCCGGGAGTTGGGAAAGGGACTATGGCTACACCTTC.